This TCR beta chain was observed in a study of OX40 agonist ivuxolimab in advanced cancers. Worth noting for this clone: The antigen is unknown. This same CDR3 is encoded by further DNA sequences in the sample.

V lost 1 base to trimming and J lost 2 bases, with 3 bases between them. The V gene's germline CDR1 is MNHNS and CDR2 SASEGT. This CDR3 is built from 12 residues. Study-wide results and caveats: The study found among the lowest clonal expansion in partial responders at 0.1-3.0 mg/kg. On average, CD8+ T cells showed a greater number of expanded clones than CD4+. What antigens the expanded peripheral T cells recognized was never established.

Patients were excluded for autoimmune disease history or systemic immunosuppression. TCRdb's table, derived via immunoSEQ multiplex PCR, lists solely in-frame clones and lacks some. The sample consists of fewer than 30,000 clones, around 79% of them appearing once. V usage is TRBV6-1 and J usage is TRBJ2-7; D unclear. This sequence originates from an adult with an advanced solid tumor such as melanoma, head and neck, liver or kidney cancer. The specimen was CD4+ or CD8+ T cells sorted from blood, collected in a trial of the OX40 agonist ivuxolimab. The chain's CDR3 is CASSEVAYEQYF. The DNA for the CDR3 is TGTGCCAGCAGTGAAGTAGCCTACGAGCAGTACTTC.